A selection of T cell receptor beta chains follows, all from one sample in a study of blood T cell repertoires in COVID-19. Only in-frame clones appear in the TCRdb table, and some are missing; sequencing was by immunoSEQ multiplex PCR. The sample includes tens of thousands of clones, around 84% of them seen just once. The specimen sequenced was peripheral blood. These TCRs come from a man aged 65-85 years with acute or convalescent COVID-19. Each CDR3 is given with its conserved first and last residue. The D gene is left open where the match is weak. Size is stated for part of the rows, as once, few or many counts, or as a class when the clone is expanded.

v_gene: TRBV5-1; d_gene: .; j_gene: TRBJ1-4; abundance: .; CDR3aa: CASSISATNEKLFF; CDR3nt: TGCGCCAGCAGCATCAGTGCAACTAATGAAAAACTGTTTTTT
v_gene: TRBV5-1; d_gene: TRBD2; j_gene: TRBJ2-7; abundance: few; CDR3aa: CASSPWVAGEEQYF; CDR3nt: TGCGCCAGCAGCCCCTGGGTAGCGGGGGAAGAGCAGTACTTC
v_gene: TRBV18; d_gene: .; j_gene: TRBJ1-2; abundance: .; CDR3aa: CASSLGAGNYGYTF; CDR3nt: TGTGCCAGCTCATTGGGGGCAGGGAACTATGGCTACACCTTC
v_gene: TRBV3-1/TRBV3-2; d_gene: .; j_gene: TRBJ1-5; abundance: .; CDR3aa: CASSQDSSGSQPQHF; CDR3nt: TGTGCCAGCAGCCAAGATTCCTCAGGGTCACAGCCCCAGCATTTT
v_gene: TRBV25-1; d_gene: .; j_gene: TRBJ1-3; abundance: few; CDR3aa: CASSPGFGNTIYF; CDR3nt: TGTGCCAGCAGCCCAGGGTTCGGAAACACCATATATTTT
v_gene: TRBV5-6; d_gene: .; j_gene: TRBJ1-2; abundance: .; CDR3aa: CASSLGGIGGYTF; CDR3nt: TGTGCCAGCAGCCTAGGGGGTATCGGCGGCTACACCTTC
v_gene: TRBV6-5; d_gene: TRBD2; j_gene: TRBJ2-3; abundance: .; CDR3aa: CASSGLAGDTQYF; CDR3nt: TGTGCCAGCTCGGGACTAGCGGGAGATACGCAGTATTTT
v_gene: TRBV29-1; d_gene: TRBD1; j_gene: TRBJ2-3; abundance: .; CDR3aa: CSGQRGTGLDTQYF; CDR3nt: TGCAGCGGGCAGAGGGGGACAGGGCTAGATACGCAGTATTTT
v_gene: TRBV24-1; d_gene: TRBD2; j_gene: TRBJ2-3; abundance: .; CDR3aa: CATSDSGLAGGPQYF; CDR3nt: TGTGCCACCAGTGACTCGGGACTAGCGGGGGGCCCCCAGTATTTT
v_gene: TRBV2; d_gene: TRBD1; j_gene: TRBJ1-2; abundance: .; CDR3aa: CASSLIPPGQGLKGYTF; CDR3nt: TGTGCCAGCAGCTTAATTCCACCGGGACAGGGGTTGAAAGGCTACACCTTC
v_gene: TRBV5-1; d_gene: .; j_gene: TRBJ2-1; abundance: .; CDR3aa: CASSLASSLNDEQFF; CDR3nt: TGCGCCAGCAGCTTGGCCTCTAGCTTGAACGATGAGCAGTTCTTC
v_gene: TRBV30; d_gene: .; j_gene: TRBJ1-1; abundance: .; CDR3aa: CAWNQRGRYTEAFF; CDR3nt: TGTGCCTGGAACCAAAGGGGCAGATACACTGAAGCTTTCTTT
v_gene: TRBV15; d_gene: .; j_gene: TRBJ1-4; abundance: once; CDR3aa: CATSRDRGGQEKLFF; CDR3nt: TGTGCCACCAGCAGAGATCGGGGGGGCCAGGAAAAACTGTTTTTT
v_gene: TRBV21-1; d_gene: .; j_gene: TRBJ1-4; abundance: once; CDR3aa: CASSKFIGSGRNEKLFF; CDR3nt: TGTGCCAGCAGCAAATTTATCGGGTCCGGGAGGAATGAAAAACTGTTTTTT
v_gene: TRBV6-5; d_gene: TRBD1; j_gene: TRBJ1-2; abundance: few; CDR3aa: CASSPLGQGAMGTF; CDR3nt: TGTGCCAGCAGTCCCCTTGGGCAGGGGGCTATGGGGACCTTC